This paragraph covers one T cell receptor beta chain sequence. The data originate from a study of blood T cell repertoires in COVID-19. Study as a whole: Samples taken during acute and convalescent COVID-19 were collected in the United States, Italy and Spain. T cells, B-cell-depleted T cells, or PBMCs provided the cDNA or gDNA that served as material.

The length of the CDR3 is 15 residues. V dropped 2 bases and J dropped 4 bases, with 16 bases sitting between them. Germline V gene data show CDR1 as SGHKS and CDR2 as YYEKEE (reference sequence). The authors' processing: It was from reference gene primer amplification that nucleated cell counts were estimated. Method: immunoSEQ multiplex PCR; TCRdb's copy keeps in-frame clones and lacks some. The DNA gave D and trimming, while V, J and clone size come from that table. The table has under 110,000 clones, 71% seen once. Sequencing was performed on peripheral blood. The chain couples TRBV5-5 to TRBJ2-7; a possible D gene is TRBD1 (7 bases). The TCR originated in a human donor with acute or convalescent COVID-19. The donor label of this sample is uncertain. DNA of the CDR3: TGTGCCAGCAGCTTTTCTTCAGGGGGGCTGTACGAGCAGTACTTC. Its protein product is CASSFSSGGLYEQYF. Full variable domain (remainder filled in from reference TRBV5-5 and TRBJ2-7): DAGVTQSPTHLIKTRGQQVTLRCSPISGHKSVSWYQQVLGQGPQFIFQYYEKEERGRGNFPDRFSARQFPNYSSELNVNALLLGDSALYLCASSFSSGGLYEQYFGPGTRLTVT.